This T cell receptor (beta chain) was captured in a study of T cell changes during pregnancy in multiple sclerosis. Germline values: CDR1 MNHNS, CDR2 SASEGT. The V and J ends lost 7 bases and 4 bases respectively, with 15 bases between them. There are 14 residues in the CDR3. Sequencing was performed with immunoSEQ multiplex PCR; in TCRdb, only in-frame clones are kept and a portion is missing. The sample yields 40,000 to 55,000 clones, 85% to 95% seen once. The receptor was derived from a female donor with multiple sclerosis, enrolled in a pregnancy study. This chain uses TRBV6-1 with TRBJ2-3; perhaps TRBD1 as D (6 bases). Sequences were derived from CD4+ T cells from peripheral blood mononuclear cells, sampled in the second trimester of pregnancy. This CDR3 is CASTPRAGADTQYF. CDR3 DNA sequence: TGTGCCAGCACCCCGAGGGCAGGGGCAGATACGCAGTATTTT.